These 15 T cell receptor beta chains originate from one sample sequenced in a study of T-cell memory formation after mild COVID-19. TCRdb used MiXCR to reprocess the 5' RACE reads, holding one entry per CDR3 protein. The table records roughly 190,000 distinct CDR3 sequences, under 12% of them present only once. The sequenced sample was PBMCs or a T cell subset sorted from them (not recorded which). These receptor sequences come from a man between 18 and 29 years old who had mild COVID-19 (a few samples of this study predate the infection). Cell type and time point are not known.

This chain links TRBV6-6 with TRBJ2-1, with 8 positions matching TRBD2. Trimming at V came to 5 bases and at J to 2 bases, leaving 8 bases not matched to a gene. This CDR3 is 16 amino acids long. Germline-derived CDR1 and CDR2 are MNHNY and SVGAGI (reference sequence). The CDR3, as DNA: TGTGCCAGCAGTCTCTCCCGGGGGGGGGCCTACAATGAGCAGTTCTTC. Translation gives CASSLSRGGAYNEQFF.

The table lists this clonotype with a few counts. The gene calls are TRBV19 and TRBJ2-5; the match to TRBD1 covers 7 bases. The CDR3 runs to 13 residues. Germline V CDR1 and CDR2: LNHDA, SQIVND (reference sequence). J lost 5 bases, V lost 6 bases, and 6 bases had no gene match. DNA for the CDR3: TGTGCCAGTAGGCCTTTGACAGGGGAGACCCAGTACTTC. Amino acid sequence: CASRPLTGETQYF.

In its sample, this clonotype was seen a few times. The CDR3 is CASSQDRVHYGYTF. CDR3 nucleotides: TGCGCCAGCAGCCAAGATCGGGTACACTATGGCTACACCTTC. V and J are TRBV4-1 and TRBJ1-2; D gene uncertain. Per the germline V gene, CDR1 is MGHRA and CDR2 is YSYEKL. The CDR3 length is 14 residues. V was cut by 0 bases and J by 3 bases, with 8 bases left in between.

This clonotype came up a few times. The chain combines TRBV5-1 with TRBJ2-5, with a weak D call TRBD2 (6 bases). Trimming stripped 0 bases from V and 3 bases from J, with 18 bases between. CDR1 and CDR2 from the germline V gene are SGHRS and YFSETQ. The CDR3 spans 17 residues. The CDR3 region has the DNA TGCGCCAGCAGCTTGGGGCTAGCGAGCGGGCCGGAAGAGACCCAGTACTTC. It is translated as CASSLGLASGPEETQYF.

The chain uses TRBV3-1 and TRBJ2-1; possibly TRBD1 or TRBD2 for D (5 bases each). This CDR3 spans 17 amino acids. Germline V lookup: CDR1 LGHDT, CDR2 YNNKEL (reference sequence). V lost 0 bases and J 7 bases, leaving 19 bases between the germline ends. This CDR3 reads CASSQDQGVAGGNEQFF. The CDR3 region has the DNA TGTGCCAGCAGCCAAGATCAGGGCGTCGCGGGTGGGAATGAGCAGTTCTTC.

The genes are TRBV12-3 or TRBV12-4 and TRBJ1-2, with D possibly TRBD1 on 6 matching bases. Trimming removed 2 bases from V and 5 bases from J, with 9 bases in between. The CDR3 is made up of 13 amino acids. The CDR3 spells CASSLWGAYGYTF. CDR3 sequence (DNA): TGTGCCAGCAGTTTATGGGGGGCATATGGCTACACCTTC.

The chain has TRBV7-8 and TRBJ1-5, with 7 bases matching TRBD1. V lost 4 bases to trimming and J lost 6 bases; unmatched junction nucleotides: 6. The CDR3 contains 14 residues. Germline values: CDR1 SGHVS, CDR2 FQNEAQ. This CDR3 is CASSSDRDAQPQHF. In nucleotides, the CDR3 is TGTGCCAGCAGCTCTGACAGGGATGCTCAGCCCCAGCATTTT.

About this clonotype: One end of the junction is discordant with germline, which a read error may explain. The CDR3 here is CASSNLGTGDQPKHF. CDR3 DNA: TGTGCCAGCAGTAACCTTGGGACAGGGGATCAGCCCAAGCATTTT. The chain is built from TRBV6-5 and TRBJ1-5; 10 bases are shared with TRBD1. This CDR3 is built from 15 residues. CDR1 is MNHEY and CDR2 is SVGAGI in the germline V gene.

This clonotype was seen many times. The J gene is TRBJ1-5, the V gene TRBV7-2, with unresolved D. Trimming shortened V by 5 bases and J by 6 bases, and 11 bases separated the two germline ends. CDR3 length: 13 residues. Germline V gene data show CDR1 as SGHTA and CDR2 as FQGNSA. The CDR3 nucleotides are TGTGCCAGCAGCCGGCAAAGGGTTCAGCCCCAGCATTTT. Amino acids: CASSRQRVQPQHF.

In nucleotides, the CDR3 is TGTGCCAGCAGCGAGGGGGGCGATCCGTTCTTC. It encodes CASSEGGDPFF. The genes are TRBV9 and TRBJ2-1, with D perhaps assigned TRBD1 or TRBD2 (6 bases each). This CDR3 has 11 amino acids. In germline, CDR1 is SGDLS, CDR2 YYNGEE. The V end was cut by 3 bases, the J end by 15 bases, with 13 bases between.

V gene TRBV5-1 combines with J gene TRBJ1-4; a weak D match, TRBD1 (6 bases). The CDR3 has 13 amino acids. Germline V gene sequence: CDR1 SGHRS, CDR2 YFSETQ. V lost 6 bases and J 3 bases, leaving 9 bases between the germline ends. In DNA, the CDR3 is TGCGCCAGCAAACAGGGCCCTAATGAAAAACTGTTTTTT. Translating gives CASKQGPNEKLFF.

The chain employs TRBV12-3 or TRBV12-4 and TRBJ1-1; D not resolved. V was cut by 0 bases and J by 2 bases, with 7 bases left in between. The CDR3 has 14 residues. For the CDR3, the DNA is TGTGCCAGCAGTTTAGCTGGATTTAACACTGAAGCTTTCTTT. Its protein product is CASSLAGFNTEAFF.

This clonotype was observed a few times. CDR3 nucleotide sequence: TGCAGTGCCAGACAGGGACCTACGAAGCAGTACGTC. It is translated as CSARQGPTKQYV. V gene TRBV20-1 combines with J gene TRBJ2-7, with 7 nucleotides matching TRBD1. CDR1 DFQATT and CDR2 SNEGSKA come from the germline V gene (reference sequence). Losses at the gene ends were 6 bases for V and 8 bases for J; bases not matched to a gene: 10. This CDR3 is built from 12 residues.

The table lists this clonotype with a few counts. This chain connects TRBV7-2 to TRBJ1-2; TRBD1 matches at 8 bases. V shed 4 bases and J 8 bases; nucleotides not matched to a gene: 9. This CDR3 has 14 residues. Germline V gene sequence: CDR1 SGHTA, CDR2 FQGNSA. The CDR3 DNA follows: TGTGCCAGCAGCTCCTCGGACAGGGCGGGGGGCTACACCTTC. Its protein is CASSSSDRAGGYTF.

This chain connects TRBV20-1 to TRBJ1-2; D perhaps matches TRBD1 (5 bases). This CDR3 has 16 residues. V lost 1 base to trimming and J lost 5 bases, with 20 bases between them. The germline V gene encodes CDR1 DFQATT and CDR2 SNEGSKA (reference sequence). CDR3 coding DNA: TGCAGTGCTAGAGTTCTCCTCCACCGCGGGGCTTATGGCTACACCTTC. It translates to CSARVLLHRGAYGYTF.